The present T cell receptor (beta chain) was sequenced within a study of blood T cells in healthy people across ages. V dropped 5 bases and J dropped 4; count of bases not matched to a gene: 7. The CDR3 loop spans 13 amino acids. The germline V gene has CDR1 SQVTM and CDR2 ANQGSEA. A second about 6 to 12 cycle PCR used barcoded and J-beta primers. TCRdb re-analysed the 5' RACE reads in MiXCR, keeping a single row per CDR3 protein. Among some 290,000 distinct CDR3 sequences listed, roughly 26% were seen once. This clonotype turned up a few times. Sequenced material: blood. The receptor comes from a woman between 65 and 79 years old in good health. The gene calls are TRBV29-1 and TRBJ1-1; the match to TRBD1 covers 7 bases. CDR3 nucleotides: TGCAGCGTTAGGACAGGCCCCAGCACTGAAGCTTTCTTT. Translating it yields CSVRTGPSTEAFF.